These T cell receptor beta chains were read from a single sample in a study of response to subunit inactivated influenza vaccine. TCRdb independently ran MiXCR on the RT-PCR reads; one entry per CDR3 protein. Seen here are around 320,000 distinct CDR3 sequences, 22% observed once, and the top ten hold under 13%. The material sequenced was PBMCs from blood, taken 21 months after vaccination. Receptor source: a man in his fifties or sixties who received an inactivated influenza vaccine. CDR3s include the opening cysteine and the closing phenylalanine or tryptophan. Fields, in order: clone size, V gene, D gene, J gene, CDR3 protein, CDR3 DNA. A D gene is named only where the DNA matches it firmly. A row's size may be missing; if present it is once, few, many or a size class.

abundance: many; v_gene: TRBV11-2; d_gene: -; j_gene: TRBJ1-1; CDR3aa: CASSLSGETEAFF; CDR3nt: TGTGCCAGCAGCTTATCAGGGGAAACTGAAGCTTTCTTT
abundance: -; v_gene: TRBV12-3/TRBV12-4; d_gene: -; j_gene: TRBJ1-1; CDR3aa: CASSAVGPITMNTEAFF; CDR3nt: TGTGCCAGCAGTGCGGTGGGGCCTATTACTATGAACACTGAAGCTTTCTTT
abundance: -; v_gene: TRBV7-9; d_gene: -; j_gene: TRBJ2-7; CDR3aa: CASSSNIGPLDQYF; CDR3nt: TGTGCCAGCAGCTCCAACATCGGTCCTCTCGACCAGTACTTC
abundance: -; v_gene: TRBV6-5; d_gene: -; j_gene: TRBJ2-3; CDR3aa: CASSYRVGSISTDTQYF; CDR3nt: TGTGCCAGCAGTTACCGGGTCGGATCCATTAGCACAGATACGCAGTATTTT
abundance: -; v_gene: TRBV12-3/TRBV12-4; d_gene: -; j_gene: TRBJ2-5; CDR3aa: CASSSGTPETQYF; CDR3nt: TGTGCCAGCAGTTCGGGGACCCCAGAGACCCAGTACTTC
abundance: many; v_gene: TRBV12-3/TRBV12-4; d_gene: -; j_gene: TRBJ1-2; CDR3aa: CASSLRDKGGYTF; CDR3nt: TGTGCCAGCAGTCTCCGGGACAAGGGTGGCTACACCTTC
abundance: -; v_gene: TRBV25-1; d_gene: TRBD2; j_gene: TRBJ2-4; CDR3aa: CASSLTSGAKNIQYF; CDR3nt: TGTGCCAGCAGCCTAACTAGCGGCGCCAAAAACATTCAGTACTTC
abundance: few; v_gene: TRBV20-1; d_gene: TRBD2; j_gene: TRBJ2-1; CDR3aa: CSARVPSGSFSYNEQFF; CDR3nt: TGCAGTGCTAGAGTGCCTAGCGGGAGCTTCTCCTACAATGAGCAGTTCTTC
abundance: -; v_gene: TRBV6-1; d_gene: -; j_gene: TRBJ1-5; CDR3aa: CASSSGLRNQPQHF; CDR3nt: TGTGCCAGCAGCTCCGGGCTGAGAAATCAGCCCCAGCATTTT
abundance: -; v_gene: TRBV27; d_gene: TRBD1; j_gene: TRBJ2-7; CDR3aa: CASSLWGQGVTYEQYF; CDR3nt: TGTGCCAGCAGTCTTTGGGGACAGGGGGTCACCTACGAGCAGTACTTC
abundance: -; v_gene: TRBV11-1; d_gene: TRBD1; j_gene: TRBJ2-5; CDR3aa: CASSFRKPGQGDQETQYF; CDR3nt: TGTGCCAGCAGCTTTCGAAAGCCGGGACAGGGAGACCAAGAGACCCAGTACTTC
abundance: few; v_gene: TRBV20-1; d_gene: -; j_gene: TRBJ2-5; CDR3aa: CSATDSGGPGGETQYF; CDR3nt: TGCAGTGCTACCGACTCGGGGGGGCCAGGGGGAGAGACCCAGTACTTC
abundance: -; v_gene: TRBV12-3/TRBV12-4; d_gene: -; j_gene: TRBJ2-2; CDR3aa: CASSLGLGGGELFF; CDR3nt: TGTGCCAGCAGTTTGGGGCTGGGCGGCGGGGAGCTGTTTTTT
abundance: -; v_gene: TRBV25-1; d_gene: TRBD1; j_gene: TRBJ2-7; CDR3aa: CASTLGTGVSYEQYF; CDR3nt: TGTGCCAGCACCCTCGGGACAGGGGTCTCCTACGAGCAGTACTTC
abundance: few; v_gene: TRBV10-3; d_gene: TRBD1; j_gene: TRBJ1-5; CDR3aa: CAISAGTANQPQHF; CDR3nt: TGTGCCATCAGTGCCGGGACAGCGAATCAGCCCCAGCATTTT
abundance: -; v_gene: TRBV9; d_gene: -; j_gene: TRBJ2-7; CDR3aa: CASSGYNPYEQYF; CDR3nt: TGTGCCAGCAGCGGGTACAATCCCTACGAGCAGTACTTC
abundance: few; v_gene: TRBV7-2; d_gene: -; j_gene: TRBJ1-3; CDR3aa: CASSLVPDLVAGNTIYF; CDR3nt: TGTGCCAGCAGCTTAGTACCGGACCTTGTCGCCGGAAACACCATATATTTT
abundance: few; v_gene: TRBV7-2; d_gene: -; j_gene: TRBJ2-7; CDR3aa: CASSFWDVSYEQYF; CDR3nt: TGTGCCAGCAGCTTTTGGGACGTCTCCTACGAGCAGTACTTC
abundance: -; v_gene: TRBV2; d_gene: -; j_gene: TRBJ1-3; CDR3aa: CASSEWSSGNTIYF; CDR3nt: TGTGCCAGCAGTGAGTGGTCCTCTGGAAACACCATATATTTT
abundance: -; v_gene: TRBV28; d_gene: -; j_gene: TRBJ2-2; CDR3aa: CASSLLMGVTGELFF; CDR3nt: TGTGCCAGCAGTTTACTTATGGGAGTTACCGGGGAGCTGTTTTTT
abundance: -; v_gene: TRBV28; d_gene: -; j_gene: TRBJ2-2; CDR3aa: CASTSMAWGRDTGELFF; CDR3nt: TGTGCCAGTACCTCGATGGCCTGGGGGCGCGACACCGGGGAGCTGTTTTTT
abundance: -; v_gene: TRBV7-9; d_gene: -; j_gene: TRBJ1-5; CDR3aa: CASSLGGFNQPQHF; CDR3nt: TGTGCCAGCAGCTTAGGGGGCTTTAATCAGCCCCAGCATTTT
abundance: few; v_gene: TRBV7-6; d_gene: TRBD2; j_gene: TRBJ2-1; CDR3aa: CASSQGTSGTLSYNEQFF; CDR3nt: TGTGCCAGCAGCCAGGGGACTAGCGGGACCCTCTCCTACAATGAGCAGTTCTTC
abundance: -; v_gene: TRBV20-1; d_gene: -; j_gene: TRBJ1-4; CDR3aa: CSARKPNERLFF; CDR3nt: TGCAGTGCTAGAAAGCCGAATGAAAGACTGTTTTTT
abundance: -; v_gene: TRBV4-1; d_gene: -; j_gene: TRBJ2-7; CDR3aa: CASSQALGRANEQYF; CDR3nt: TGCGCCAGCAGCCAAGCCTTAGGGCGCGCCAACGAGCAGTACTTC
abundance: -; v_gene: TRBV28; d_gene: TRBD1; j_gene: TRBJ1-1; CDR3aa: CASSTTGGSTEAFF; CDR3nt: TGTGCCAGCAGCACGACAGGGGGCAGCACTGAAGCTTTCTTT
abundance: few; v_gene: TRBV11-2; d_gene: -; j_gene: TRBJ1-6; CDR3aa: CASSLGLGQTYNSPLHF; CDR3nt: TGTGCCAGCAGCTTAGGTCTAGGGCAGACCTATAATTCACCCCTCCACTTT
abundance: few; v_gene: TRBV15; d_gene: -; j_gene: TRBJ2-2; CDR3aa: CATSRGDGRTGELFF; CDR3nt: TGTGCCACCAGCAGAGGAGATGGGAGGACCGGGGAGCTGTTTTTT
abundance: -; v_gene: TRBV7-3; d_gene: TRBD1; j_gene: TRBJ2-1; CDR3aa: CASSDKRQGSNEQFF; CDR3nt: TGTGCCAGCAGCGACAAACGACAGGGATCCAATGAGCAGTTCTTC
abundance: -; v_gene: TRBV11-2; d_gene: -; j_gene: TRBJ2-2; CDR3aa: CASSPRWDTGELFF; CDR3nt: TGTGCCAGCAGCCCCCGGTGGGACACCGGGGAGCTGTTTTTT
abundance: few; v_gene: TRBV10-3; d_gene: -; j_gene: TRBJ2-3; CDR3aa: CAISDEGKSTDTQYF; CDR3nt: TGTGCCATCAGTGATGAGGGGAAAAGCACAGATACGCAGTATTTT
abundance: -; v_gene: TRBV6-1; d_gene: -; j_gene: TRBJ2-7; CDR3aa: CASSSFGRGGLGLYEQYF; CDR3nt: TGTGCCAGCAGCTCCTTCGGCAGGGGAGGGTTGGGACTTTACGAGCAGTACTTC
abundance: -; v_gene: TRBV4-2; d_gene: -; j_gene: TRBJ1-3; CDR3aa: CASSQEPVSGNTIYF; CDR3nt: TGTGCCAGCAGCCAAGAGCCGGTCTCTGGAAACACCATATATTTT
abundance: -; v_gene: TRBV20-1; d_gene: TRBD2; j_gene: TRBJ2-2; CDR3aa: CSARGTSGISGELFF; CDR3nt: TGCAGTGCTAGGGGGACTAGCGGGATTTCCGGGGAGCTGTTTTTT
abundance: -; v_gene: TRBV7-2; d_gene: -; j_gene: TRBJ1-6; CDR3aa: CASSFGIQGQSPLHF; CDR3nt: TGTGCCAGCAGCTTTGGGATACAGGGTCAATCACCCCTCCACTTT
abundance: few; v_gene: TRBV6-5; d_gene: TRBD1; j_gene: TRBJ1-2; CDR3aa: CASSYSGQVYGYTF; CDR3nt: TGTGCCAGCAGTTACTCCGGACAGGTCTATGGCTACACCTTC
abundance: few; v_gene: TRBV5-1; d_gene: -; j_gene: TRBJ2-3; CDR3aa: CASSAGQSTDTQYF; CDR3nt: TGCGCCAGCAGCGCGGGACAGAGCACAGATACGCAGTATTTT
abundance: -; v_gene: TRBV3-1; d_gene: TRBD2; j_gene: TRBJ2-4; CDR3aa: CASSQDWSGGAKNIQYF; CDR3nt: TGTGCCAGCAGCCAAGATTGGAGCGGGGGTGCCAAAAACATTCAGTACTTC
abundance: many; v_gene: TRBV20-1; d_gene: -; j_gene: TRBJ2-1; CDR3aa: CSARPVVANEQFF; CDR3nt: TGCAGTGCTAGGCCCGTGGTCGCCAATGAGCAGTTCTTC
abundance: many; v_gene: TRBV5-1; d_gene: -; j_gene: TRBJ1-5; CDR3aa: CASSFGGDHQPQHF; CDR3nt: TGCGCCAGCAGCTTTGGGGGGGACCATCAGCCCCAGCATTTT
abundance: many; v_gene: TRBV4-3; d_gene: -; j_gene: TRBJ1-2; CDR3aa: CASSQERTPKGYTF; CDR3nt: TGCGCCAGCAGCCAAGAGAGGACCCCGAAAGGCTACACCTTC
abundance: -; v_gene: TRBV6-2/TRBV6-3; d_gene: -; j_gene: TRBJ1-3; CDR3aa: CASSYNGISGNTIYF; CDR3nt: TGTGCCAGCAGTTACAACGGAATCTCTGGAAACACCATATATTTT
abundance: many; v_gene: TRBV20-1; d_gene: -; j_gene: TRBJ1-5; CDR3aa: CSAIGSTGFIQPQHF; CDR3nt: TGCAGTGCTATTGGGTCAACAGGGTTCATACAGCCCCAGCATTTT
abundance: few; v_gene: TRBV4-1; d_gene: -; j_gene: TRBJ1-2; CDR3aa: CASSRPGRTFYGYTF; CDR3nt: TGCGCCAGCAGCCGCCCGGGACGGACATTCTATGGCTACACCTTC
abundance: few; v_gene: TRBV7-8; d_gene: -; j_gene: TRBJ1-2; CDR3aa: CASSLGALRGYTF; CDR3nt: TGTGCCAGCAGCTTAGGGGCCTTACGGGGCTACACCTTC
abundance: few; v_gene: TRBV5-1; d_gene: TRBD2; j_gene: TRBJ2-1; CDR3aa: CASSLERGVRNEQFF; CDR3nt: TGCGCCAGCAGCTTGGAGCGGGGCGTAAGAAATGAGCAGTTCTTC
abundance: once; v_gene: TRBV21-1; d_gene: -; j_gene: TRBJ2-2; CDR3aa: CATKEIAGPKGVTGELFF; CDR3nt: TGTGCCACCAAAGAGATAGCGGGACCAAAGGGGGTCACCGGGGAGCTGTTTTTT
abundance: -; v_gene: TRBV5-1; d_gene: TRBD2; j_gene: TRBJ2-2; CDR3aa: CASSPGTSVGELFF; CDR3nt: TGCGCCAGCAGCCCCGGGACTAGCGTCGGGGAGCTGTTTTTT
abundance: -; v_gene: TRBV6-1; d_gene: TRBD2; j_gene: TRBJ2-7; CDR3aa: CASSESRGAYEQYF; CDR3nt: TGTGCCAGCAGTGAATCGCGGGGGGCCTACGAGCAGTACTTC
abundance: few; v_gene: TRBV27; d_gene: -; j_gene: TRBJ1-6; CDR3aa: CASSLSVGISSYNSPLHF; CDR3nt: TGTGCCAGCAGTTTATCTGTCGGAATAAGCTCCTATAATTCACCCCTCCACTTT
abundance: few; v_gene: TRBV4-1; d_gene: -; j_gene: TRBJ2-5; CDR3aa: CASSHQLARGKETQYF; CDR3nt: TGCGCCAGCAGCCATCAACTAGCGAGGGGGAAAGAGACCCAGTACTTC
abundance: few; v_gene: TRBV20-1; d_gene: -; j_gene: TRBJ1-1; CDR3aa: CSATTRAFF; CDR3nt: TGCAGTGCAACAACCCGGGCTTTCTTT
abundance: -; v_gene: TRBV7-8; d_gene: TRBD2; j_gene: TRBJ2-3; CDR3aa: CASSLVPAGGLTDTQYF; CDR3nt: TGTGCCAGCAGCTTAGTTCCAGCGGGAGGGCTCACAGATACGCAGTATTTT
abundance: few; v_gene: TRBV29-1; d_gene: -; j_gene: TRBJ1-2; CDR3aa: CSVAQGGYGYTF; CDR3nt: TGCAGCGTTGCTCAGGGTGGCTATGGCTACACCTTC
abundance: -; v_gene: TRBV24-1; d_gene: TRBD1; j_gene: TRBJ2-1; CDR3aa: CATSDVGQGANYEQFF; CDR3nt: TGTGCCACCAGTGACGTGGGACAGGGGGCGAATTATGAGCAGTTCTTC
abundance: many; v_gene: TRBV29-1; d_gene: -; j_gene: TRBJ1-1; CDR3aa: CSVAPLGVRAFF; CDR3nt: TGCAGCGTTGCTCCTTTGGGGGTTCGAGCTTTCTTT
abundance: -; v_gene: TRBV24-1; d_gene: -; j_gene: TRBJ2-2; CDR3aa: CATSVAGLNTGELFF; CDR3nt: TGTGCCACCAGTGTGGCTGGACTTAACACCGGGGAGCTGTTTTTT
abundance: many; v_gene: TRBV12-3/TRBV12-4; d_gene: -; j_gene: TRBJ1-2; CDR3aa: CASSPGRNYGYTF; CDR3nt: TGTGCCAGCAGCCCCGGGCGGAACTATGGCTACACCTTC
abundance: -; v_gene: TRBV11-1; d_gene: TRBD1; j_gene: TRBJ1-1; CDR3aa: CAISKLGQGRWLNTEAFF; CDR3nt: TGTGCCATATCGAAACTGGGACAGGGAAGGTGGCTGAACACTGAAGCTTTCTTT